The T cell receptor beta chain described here comes from a study of OX40 agonist ivuxolimab in advanced cancers. Study details: Of mixed ages from about 23 to 90 and averaging roughly 64 years, the group was about 80% male. Partial responses were achieved by three patients: one hepatocellular carcinoma, two cutaneous melanoma.

Study results and limitations: Clonal expansion was seen in CD4+ and CD8+ blood T cells by week 6 at 0.1 to 3.0 mg/kg. Those patients achieving a partial response at 0.1-3.0 mg/kg showed among the lowest clonal expansion.

A remark on this clone: The target antigen is unknown.

The V end lost 1 base, the J end lost 4 bases, and 13 bases lay between the germline ends. The CDR3 sequence is 14 residues long. The germline CDR1 and CDR2 sequences are GTSNPN and SVGIG (reference sequence). TCRdb keeps only in-frame clones here, not all; method: immunoSEQ multiplex PCR. The profile shows 50,000 to 70,000 clones, approximately 80% of them singletons. The sample consisted of CD4+ or CD8+ T cells sorted from blood, taken in a trial of the OX40 agonist ivuxolimab. The TCR comes from an adult with an advanced solid tumor such as melanoma, head and neck, liver or kidney cancer. The chain has TRBV30 and TRBJ1-2; tentatively, D is TRBD1 (6 bases). The CDR3 sequence is CAWSDLGGLYGYTF. The CDR3 DNA sequence: TGTGCCTGGAGTGACCTGGGGGGGCTCTATGGCTACACCTTC.